A single TCR beta chain is shown here with its context. This specimen belongs to a study of blood T cell repertoires in COVID-19. Deletions cut 5 bases from V and 12 bases from J, with 19 bases between. Germline V gives CDR1 PRHDT, CDR2 FYEKMQ (reference sequence). The CDR3 covers 14 residues. Assay: immunoSEQ multiplex PCR; the TCRdb copy retains only in-frame clones and omits some. This repertoire shows 200,000 to 250,000 clones, roughly 80% found once; its top ten account for 4.8%. The J gene is TRBJ1-4, the V gene TRBV13; D perhaps matches TRBD1 (5 bases). The sample was PBMCs or T cells enriched from blood (not recorded which). The sequence came from a woman aged 45-59 years who had been exposed to COVID-19. The CDR3 spells CASSPGREGIELFF. CDR3 nucleotide sequence: TGTGCCAGCAGCCCTGGCAGGGAGGGGATTGAACTGTTTTTT.